These T cell receptor beta chains were read from a single sample in a study of control samples from healthy donors and cancer patients. Generated by immunoSEQ multiplex PCR, the TCRdb table keeps only in-frame clones and is missing some. The repertoire has about 150,000 clones, more than 85% of them found once; the top ten carry 2% to 2.5%. Sequencing used blood. Receptors originate from a man aged 45-65 years in good health. Each CDR3 is given with its conserved first and last residue. The order of the fields is J gene, D gene, V gene, clone size, CDR3 protein, CDR3 DNA. The D gene is left open where the match is weak. Clone size is given for some rows only: seen once, a few or many times, or a class if the clone is expanded.

J gene: TRBJ2-3
D gene: NA
V gene: TRBV7-9
clone size: NA
CDR3 protein: CASSFQAGIADTQYF
CDR3 DNA: TGTGCCAGCAGCTTCCAGGCGGGAATCGCAGATACGCAGTATTTT

J gene: TRBJ1-5
D gene: TRBD1
V gene: TRBV13
clone size: NA
CDR3 protein: CASSVRTGGVNQPQHF
CDR3 DNA: TGTGCCAGCAGCGTCAGGACAGGGGGAGTTAATCAGCCCCAGCATTTT

J gene: TRBJ2-6
D gene: NA
V gene: TRBV10-3
clone size: NA
CDR3 protein: CAISYPQGPSGANVLTF
CDR3 DNA: TGTGCCATCAGCTACCCACAGGGACCCTCTGGGGCCAACGTCCTGACTTTC

J gene: TRBJ1-2
D gene: NA
V gene: TRBV21-1
clone size: NA
CDR3 protein: CASSKKGDGYTF
CDR3 DNA: TGTGCCAGCAGCAAAAAAGGCGATGGCTACACCTTC

J gene: TRBJ2-7
D gene: TRBD1
V gene: TRBV12-3/TRBV12-4
clone size: few
CDR3 protein: CASGQGRFWQYF
CDR3 DNA: TGTGCCAGCGGACAGGGGAGGTTTTGGCAGTACTTC

J gene: TRBJ2-3
D gene: NA
V gene: TRBV2
clone size: NA
CDR3 protein: CASSDLSGATDTQYF
CDR3 DNA: TGTGCCAGCAGCGACTTGTCGGGAGCGACAGATACGCAGTATTTT

J gene: TRBJ2-2
D gene: TRBD1
V gene: TRBV25-1
clone size: once
CDR3 protein: CASSGDPGQGNAGELFF
CDR3 DNA: TGTGCCAGCAGTGGGGACCCGGGACAGGGAAACGCCGGGGAGCTGTTTTTT

J gene: TRBJ1-6
D gene: TRBD1
V gene: TRBV4-1
clone size: few
CDR3 protein: CASSQPPGQGKYSPLHF
CDR3 DNA: TGCGCCAGCAGCCAACCTCCGGGACAGGGGAAATATTCACCCCTCCACTTT

J gene: TRBJ2-3
D gene: TRBD2
V gene: TRBV5-1
clone size: NA
CDR3 protein: CASSARTSGRTDTQYF
CDR3 DNA: TGCGCCAGCAGCGCCCGGACTAGCGGGAGAACAGATACGCAGTATTTT

J gene: TRBJ2-3
D gene: NA
V gene: TRBV7-9
clone size: once
CDR3 protein: CASSPGSQGATDTQYF
CDR3 DNA: TGTGCCAGCAGCCCCGGTAGTCAGGGCGCCACAGATACGCAGTATTTT

J gene: TRBJ1-1
D gene: NA
V gene: TRBV20-1
clone size: NA
CDR3 protein: CSAPGNTEAFF
CDR3 DNA: TGCAGTGCTCCAGGGAACACTGAAGCTTTCTTT

J gene: TRBJ1-2
D gene: NA
V gene: TRBV19
clone size: NA
CDR3 protein: CASSIGKALYGYTF
CDR3 DNA: TGTGCCAGTAGTATTGGGAAGGCCCTTTATGGCTACACCTTC

J gene: TRBJ2-7
D gene: NA
V gene: TRBV29-1
clone size: NA
CDR3 protein: CSVSASSYEQYF
CDR3 DNA: TGCAGCGTTTCGGCTAGCTCCTACGAGCAGTACTTC

J gene: TRBJ2-7
D gene: NA
V gene: TRBV18
clone size: NA
CDR3 protein: CASSPTGRVAGGEQYF
CDR3 DNA: TGTGCCAGCTCACCGACAGGGCGGGTAGCGGGTGGCGAGCAGTACTTC

J gene: TRBJ1-1
D gene: NA
V gene: TRBV4-2
clone size: NA
CDR3 protein: CASSQNLVNTEAFF
CDR3 DNA: TGTGCCAGCAGCCAAAATTTGGTGAACACTGAAGCTTTCTTT

J gene: TRBJ1-2
D gene: TRBD1
V gene: TRBV2
clone size: NA
CDR3 protein: CASSEATIRRGLGGYTF
CDR3 DNA: TGTGCCAGCAGTGAGGCCACAATCCGCAGGGGGCTGGGTGGCTACACCTTC

J gene: TRBJ2-5
D gene: NA
V gene: TRBV28
clone size: NA
CDR3 protein: CASSPPGRGGETQYF
CDR3 DNA: TGTGCCAGCAGTCCGCCGGGGCGGGGAGGAGAGACCCAGTACTTC

J gene: TRBJ1-2
D gene: NA
V gene: TRBV6-6
clone size: NA
CDR3 protein: CANSPERVNYGYTF
CDR3 DNA: TGTGCCAATTCCCCGGAGAGAGTTAACTATGGCTACACCTTC

J gene: TRBJ2-3
D gene: TRBD2
V gene: TRBV11-2
clone size: NA
CDR3 protein: CASSPRLAGSTDTQYF
CDR3 DNA: TGTGCCAGCAGCCCTCGACTAGCGGGGAGCACAGATACGCAGTATTTT

J gene: TRBJ1-5
D gene: NA
V gene: TRBV28
clone size: once
CDR3 protein: CASSTAQKALNQPQHF
CDR3 DNA: TGTGCCAGCAGTACCGCGCAAAAAGCGTTGAATCAGCCCCAGCATTTT

J gene: TRBJ1-1
D gene: TRBD1
V gene: TRBV5-4
clone size: NA
CDR3 protein: CASSLEGGGPWTEAFF
CDR3 DNA: TGTGCCAGCAGCTTGGAAGGAGGGGGCCCGTGGACTGAAGCTTTCTTT

J gene: TRBJ2-7
D gene: TRBD2
V gene: TRBV5-1
clone size: NA
CDR3 protein: CASSLEGTSLYEQYF
CDR3 DNA: TGCGCCAGCAGCTTGGAAGGGACTAGTCTCTACGAGCAGTACTTC

J gene: TRBJ1-2
D gene: NA
V gene: TRBV3-1/TRBV3-2
clone size: NA
CDR3 protein: CASSQDWERVHGYTF
CDR3 DNA: TGTGCCAGCAGCCAAGATTGGGAGAGGGTCCATGGCTACACCTTC

J gene: TRBJ1-2
D gene: NA
V gene: TRBV10-2
clone size: NA
CDR3 protein: CASSDLEGGRGGYTF
CDR3 DNA: TGCGCCAGCAGTGATCTCGAGGGTGGGCGCGGGGGCTACACCTTC

J gene: TRBJ1-2
D gene: NA
V gene: TRBV9
clone size: few
CDR3 protein: CASSSRERYGYTF
CDR3 DNA: TGTGCCAGCAGTTCCAGGGAACGCTATGGCTACACCTTC

J gene: TRBJ2-3
D gene: NA
V gene: TRBV19
clone size: NA
CDR3 protein: CASSRGQVLTDTQYF
CDR3 DNA: TGTGCCAGTAGTAGAGGGCAGGTCCTCACAGATACGCAGTATTTT

J gene: TRBJ2-7
D gene: NA
V gene: TRBV7-8
clone size: NA
CDR3 protein: CASSLAREKHEQYF
CDR3 DNA: TGTGCCAGCAGCTTAGCTCGGGAAAAACACGAGCAGTACTTC

J gene: TRBJ2-5
D gene: NA
V gene: TRBV5-1
clone size: NA
CDR3 protein: CASSSRGQETQYF
CDR3 DNA: TGCGCCAGCAGCTCGAGGGGCCAAGAGACCCAGTACTTC

J gene: TRBJ1-6
D gene: NA
V gene: TRBV28
clone size: few
CDR3 protein: CASSLISRGYIDSPLHF
CDR3 DNA: TGTGCCAGCAGTTTAATCTCCCGGGGGTATATTGATTCACCCCTCCACTTT

J gene: TRBJ2-6
D gene: TRBD1
V gene: TRBV19
clone size: NA
CDR3 protein: CASTAGTGFLSGANVLTF
CDR3 DNA: TGTGCCAGTACCGCCGGGACAGGGTTCCTCTCTGGGGCCAACGTCCTGACTTTC

J gene: TRBJ2-2
D gene: NA
V gene: TRBV30
clone size: NA
CDR3 protein: CAWSYYTGELFF
CDR3 DNA: TGTGCCTGGAGTTACTACACCGGGGAGCTGTTTTTT

J gene: TRBJ2-1
D gene: TRBD2
V gene: TRBV10-3
clone size: NA
CDR3 protein: CAIELAGAGKQFF
CDR3 DNA: TGTGCCATCGAACTAGCGGGAGCTGGAAAGCAGTTCTTC

J gene: TRBJ2-7
D gene: NA
V gene: TRBV6-1
clone size: NA
CDR3 protein: CASSERAGGDYEQYF
CDR3 DNA: TGTGCCAGCAGTGAACGGGCAGGGGGGGACTACGAGCAGTACTTC

J gene: TRBJ2-1
D gene: TRBD1
V gene: TRBV5-5
clone size: NA
CDR3 protein: CASSYRGNEQFF
CDR3 DNA: TGTGCCAGCAGCTACAGGGGCAATGAGCAGTTCTTC

J gene: TRBJ2-7
D gene: NA
V gene: TRBV12-3/TRBV12-4
clone size: NA
CDR3 protein: CASSQGTYEQYF
CDR3 DNA: TGTGCCAGCAGTCAGGGGACCTACGAGCAGTACTTC

J gene: TRBJ1-4
D gene: NA
V gene: TRBV30
clone size: NA
CDR3 protein: CAWRRGRGEKLFF
CDR3 DNA: TGTGCCTGGAGAAGGGGCAGGGGTGAAAAACTGTTTTTT

J gene: TRBJ1-2
D gene: NA
V gene: TRBV3-1/TRBV3-2
clone size: NA
CDR3 protein: CASSLIGGLYGYTF
CDR3 DNA: TGTGCCAGCAGCCTGATTGGAGGACTCTATGGCTACACCTTC

J gene: TRBJ2-3
D gene: NA
V gene: TRBV7-3
clone size: NA
CDR3 protein: CASSLAGSTDTQYF
CDR3 DNA: TGTGCCAGCAGCTTAGCCGGGAGCACAGATACGCAGTATTTT

J gene: TRBJ2-5
D gene: TRBD1
V gene: TRBV15
clone size: NA
CDR3 protein: CATSMGLGQGEKTQYF
CDR3 DNA: TGTGCCACCAGCATGGGTCTGGGACAGGGGGAAAAGACCCAGTACTTC

J gene: TRBJ2-7
D gene: TRBD1
V gene: TRBV15
clone size: NA
CDR3 protein: CATSRDREEGQYF
CDR3 DNA: TGTGCCACCAGCAGGGACAGGGAAGAAGGGCAGTACTTC

J gene: TRBJ2-7
D gene: TRBD2
V gene: TRBV4-1
clone size: many
CDR3 protein: CASSQTFSGRGSYEQYF
CDR3 DNA: TGCGCCAGCAGCCAAACCTTTAGCGGGAGAGGGTCCTACGAGCAGTACTTC

J gene: TRBJ1-2
D gene: NA
V gene: TRBV4-2
clone size: NA
CDR3 protein: CASSQGKVGYTF
CDR3 DNA: TGTGCCAGCAGCCAAGGGAAAGTTGGCTACACCTTC

J gene: TRBJ2-7
D gene: TRBD2
V gene: TRBV7-8
clone size: NA
CDR3 protein: CAVTSGRGYEQYF
CDR3 DNA: TGTGCGGTGACTAGCGGGAGAGGCTACGAGCAGTACTTC

J gene: TRBJ1-4
D gene: NA
V gene: TRBV29-1
clone size: NA
CDR3 protein: CSVLNPTNEKLFF
CDR3 DNA: TGCAGCGTCCTAAACCCAACTAATGAAAAACTGTTTTTT

J gene: TRBJ1-1
D gene: NA
V gene: TRBV5-1
clone size: NA
CDR3 protein: CASSFVGNTEAFF
CDR3 DNA: TGCGCCAGCAGCTTTGTGGGGAACACTGAAGCTTTCTTT

J gene: TRBJ2-1
D gene: TRBD1
V gene: TRBV6-5
clone size: NA
CDR3 protein: CASSPRQGYLNEQFF
CDR3 DNA: TGTGCCAGCAGTCCCCGACAGGGGTACTTGAATGAGCAGTTCTTC

J gene: TRBJ2-3
D gene: TRBD2
V gene: TRBV28
clone size: NA
CDR3 protein: CASKMAGASTDTQYF
CDR3 DNA: TGTGCCAGCAAAATGGCGGGAGCTAGCACAGATACGCAGTATTTT

J gene: TRBJ2-7
D gene: NA
V gene: TRBV30
clone size: once
CDR3 protein: CAWTGLTYEQYF
CDR3 DNA: TGTGCCTGGACGGGACTTACCTACGAGCAGTACTTC

J gene: TRBJ2-5
D gene: TRBD1
V gene: TRBV29-1
clone size: NA
CDR3 protein: CSVLRGQGAFGETQYF
CDR3 DNA: TGCAGCGTTCTTAGAGGACAGGGGGCTTTTGGAGAGACCCAGTACTTC

J gene: TRBJ1-5
D gene: NA
V gene: TRBV6-6
clone size: NA
CDR3 protein: CASSQDRNQPQHF
CDR3 DNA: TGTGCCAGCAGCCAGGACCGGAATCAGCCCCAGCATTTT

J gene: TRBJ1-4
D gene: NA
V gene: TRBV7-9
clone size: NA
CDR3 protein: CASSSQRSNEKLFF
CDR3 DNA: TGTGCCAGCAGTTCGCAGCGGTCCAATGAAAAACTGTTTTTT

J gene: TRBJ1-1
D gene: NA
V gene: TRBV11-2
clone size: once
CDR3 protein: CASSLAQQGTEAFF
CDR3 DNA: TGTGCCAGCAGCTTAGCGCAGCAGGGCACTGAAGCTTTCTTT

J gene: TRBJ1-1
D gene: TRBD1
V gene: TRBV6-1
clone size: NA
CDR3 protein: CASSWGQGTEAFF
CDR3 DNA: TGTGCCAGCAGTTGGGGACAGGGGACTGAAGCTTTCTTT

J gene: TRBJ1-5
D gene: NA
V gene: TRBV6-5
clone size: NA
CDR3 protein: CASRQAGTPAQPQHF
CDR3 DNA: TGTGCCAGCCGCCAGGCCGGGACGCCTGCTCAGCCCCAGCATTTT

J gene: TRBJ2-2
D gene: NA
V gene: TRBV3-1/TRBV3-2
clone size: NA
CDR3 protein: CASSPGGPGELFF
CDR3 DNA: TGTGCCAGCAGCCCCGGAGGGCCCGGGGAGCTGTTTTTT

J gene: TRBJ2-2
D gene: NA
V gene: TRBV19
clone size: NA
CDR3 protein: CASGLNGNKPGFNTGELFF
CDR3 DNA: TGTGCCAGTGGCTTGAATGGGAATAAGCCGGGTTTTAACACCGGGGAGCTGTTTTTT